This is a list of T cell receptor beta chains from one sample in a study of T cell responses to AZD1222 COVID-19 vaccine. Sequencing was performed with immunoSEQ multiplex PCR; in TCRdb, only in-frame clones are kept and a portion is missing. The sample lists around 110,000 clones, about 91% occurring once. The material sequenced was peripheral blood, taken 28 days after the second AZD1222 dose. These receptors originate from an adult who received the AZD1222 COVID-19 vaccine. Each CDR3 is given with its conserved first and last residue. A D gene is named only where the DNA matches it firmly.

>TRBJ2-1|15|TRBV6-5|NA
CASRRGPSPDNEQFF
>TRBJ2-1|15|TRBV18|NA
CASSPSSGIYNEQFF
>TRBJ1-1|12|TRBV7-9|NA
CASSLGLTEAFF
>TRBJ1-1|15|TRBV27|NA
CASSLFLGAHTEAFF
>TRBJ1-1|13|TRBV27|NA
CASRNGLNTEAFF
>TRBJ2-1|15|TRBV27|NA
CASSFLPLEYNEQFF
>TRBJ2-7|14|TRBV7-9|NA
CASSLSTSSYEQYF
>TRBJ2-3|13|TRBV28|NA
CASSAINTDTQYF
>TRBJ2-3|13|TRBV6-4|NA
CASSDSATDTQYF
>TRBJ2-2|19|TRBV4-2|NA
CASSQAPPTRFTNTGELFF
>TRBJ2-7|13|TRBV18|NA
CASRIDRLNEQYF
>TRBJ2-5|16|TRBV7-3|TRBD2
CASSSGLAAGQETQYF
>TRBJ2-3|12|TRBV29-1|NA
CSARPSTDTQYF
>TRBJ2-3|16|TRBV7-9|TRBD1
CASSLLTGGAGDTQYF
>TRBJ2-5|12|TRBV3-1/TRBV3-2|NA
CASSQHLETQYF
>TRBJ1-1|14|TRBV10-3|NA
CAIQGGGLGTEAFF
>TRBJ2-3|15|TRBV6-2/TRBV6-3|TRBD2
CASSKPGGTTDTQYF
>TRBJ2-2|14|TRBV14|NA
CASSQDWVSGELFF
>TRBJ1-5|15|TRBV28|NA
CASSPTTGGDQPQHF
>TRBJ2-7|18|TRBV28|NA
CASSLGDFTGSKGYEQYF
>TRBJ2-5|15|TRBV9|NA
CASSVDGGRGETQYF
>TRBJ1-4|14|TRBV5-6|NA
CASSLGSGDEKLFF
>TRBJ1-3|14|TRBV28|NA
CASTTSGTGNTIYF
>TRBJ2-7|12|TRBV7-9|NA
CASTPTGYEQYF
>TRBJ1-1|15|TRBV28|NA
CASTLRDTLNTEAFF